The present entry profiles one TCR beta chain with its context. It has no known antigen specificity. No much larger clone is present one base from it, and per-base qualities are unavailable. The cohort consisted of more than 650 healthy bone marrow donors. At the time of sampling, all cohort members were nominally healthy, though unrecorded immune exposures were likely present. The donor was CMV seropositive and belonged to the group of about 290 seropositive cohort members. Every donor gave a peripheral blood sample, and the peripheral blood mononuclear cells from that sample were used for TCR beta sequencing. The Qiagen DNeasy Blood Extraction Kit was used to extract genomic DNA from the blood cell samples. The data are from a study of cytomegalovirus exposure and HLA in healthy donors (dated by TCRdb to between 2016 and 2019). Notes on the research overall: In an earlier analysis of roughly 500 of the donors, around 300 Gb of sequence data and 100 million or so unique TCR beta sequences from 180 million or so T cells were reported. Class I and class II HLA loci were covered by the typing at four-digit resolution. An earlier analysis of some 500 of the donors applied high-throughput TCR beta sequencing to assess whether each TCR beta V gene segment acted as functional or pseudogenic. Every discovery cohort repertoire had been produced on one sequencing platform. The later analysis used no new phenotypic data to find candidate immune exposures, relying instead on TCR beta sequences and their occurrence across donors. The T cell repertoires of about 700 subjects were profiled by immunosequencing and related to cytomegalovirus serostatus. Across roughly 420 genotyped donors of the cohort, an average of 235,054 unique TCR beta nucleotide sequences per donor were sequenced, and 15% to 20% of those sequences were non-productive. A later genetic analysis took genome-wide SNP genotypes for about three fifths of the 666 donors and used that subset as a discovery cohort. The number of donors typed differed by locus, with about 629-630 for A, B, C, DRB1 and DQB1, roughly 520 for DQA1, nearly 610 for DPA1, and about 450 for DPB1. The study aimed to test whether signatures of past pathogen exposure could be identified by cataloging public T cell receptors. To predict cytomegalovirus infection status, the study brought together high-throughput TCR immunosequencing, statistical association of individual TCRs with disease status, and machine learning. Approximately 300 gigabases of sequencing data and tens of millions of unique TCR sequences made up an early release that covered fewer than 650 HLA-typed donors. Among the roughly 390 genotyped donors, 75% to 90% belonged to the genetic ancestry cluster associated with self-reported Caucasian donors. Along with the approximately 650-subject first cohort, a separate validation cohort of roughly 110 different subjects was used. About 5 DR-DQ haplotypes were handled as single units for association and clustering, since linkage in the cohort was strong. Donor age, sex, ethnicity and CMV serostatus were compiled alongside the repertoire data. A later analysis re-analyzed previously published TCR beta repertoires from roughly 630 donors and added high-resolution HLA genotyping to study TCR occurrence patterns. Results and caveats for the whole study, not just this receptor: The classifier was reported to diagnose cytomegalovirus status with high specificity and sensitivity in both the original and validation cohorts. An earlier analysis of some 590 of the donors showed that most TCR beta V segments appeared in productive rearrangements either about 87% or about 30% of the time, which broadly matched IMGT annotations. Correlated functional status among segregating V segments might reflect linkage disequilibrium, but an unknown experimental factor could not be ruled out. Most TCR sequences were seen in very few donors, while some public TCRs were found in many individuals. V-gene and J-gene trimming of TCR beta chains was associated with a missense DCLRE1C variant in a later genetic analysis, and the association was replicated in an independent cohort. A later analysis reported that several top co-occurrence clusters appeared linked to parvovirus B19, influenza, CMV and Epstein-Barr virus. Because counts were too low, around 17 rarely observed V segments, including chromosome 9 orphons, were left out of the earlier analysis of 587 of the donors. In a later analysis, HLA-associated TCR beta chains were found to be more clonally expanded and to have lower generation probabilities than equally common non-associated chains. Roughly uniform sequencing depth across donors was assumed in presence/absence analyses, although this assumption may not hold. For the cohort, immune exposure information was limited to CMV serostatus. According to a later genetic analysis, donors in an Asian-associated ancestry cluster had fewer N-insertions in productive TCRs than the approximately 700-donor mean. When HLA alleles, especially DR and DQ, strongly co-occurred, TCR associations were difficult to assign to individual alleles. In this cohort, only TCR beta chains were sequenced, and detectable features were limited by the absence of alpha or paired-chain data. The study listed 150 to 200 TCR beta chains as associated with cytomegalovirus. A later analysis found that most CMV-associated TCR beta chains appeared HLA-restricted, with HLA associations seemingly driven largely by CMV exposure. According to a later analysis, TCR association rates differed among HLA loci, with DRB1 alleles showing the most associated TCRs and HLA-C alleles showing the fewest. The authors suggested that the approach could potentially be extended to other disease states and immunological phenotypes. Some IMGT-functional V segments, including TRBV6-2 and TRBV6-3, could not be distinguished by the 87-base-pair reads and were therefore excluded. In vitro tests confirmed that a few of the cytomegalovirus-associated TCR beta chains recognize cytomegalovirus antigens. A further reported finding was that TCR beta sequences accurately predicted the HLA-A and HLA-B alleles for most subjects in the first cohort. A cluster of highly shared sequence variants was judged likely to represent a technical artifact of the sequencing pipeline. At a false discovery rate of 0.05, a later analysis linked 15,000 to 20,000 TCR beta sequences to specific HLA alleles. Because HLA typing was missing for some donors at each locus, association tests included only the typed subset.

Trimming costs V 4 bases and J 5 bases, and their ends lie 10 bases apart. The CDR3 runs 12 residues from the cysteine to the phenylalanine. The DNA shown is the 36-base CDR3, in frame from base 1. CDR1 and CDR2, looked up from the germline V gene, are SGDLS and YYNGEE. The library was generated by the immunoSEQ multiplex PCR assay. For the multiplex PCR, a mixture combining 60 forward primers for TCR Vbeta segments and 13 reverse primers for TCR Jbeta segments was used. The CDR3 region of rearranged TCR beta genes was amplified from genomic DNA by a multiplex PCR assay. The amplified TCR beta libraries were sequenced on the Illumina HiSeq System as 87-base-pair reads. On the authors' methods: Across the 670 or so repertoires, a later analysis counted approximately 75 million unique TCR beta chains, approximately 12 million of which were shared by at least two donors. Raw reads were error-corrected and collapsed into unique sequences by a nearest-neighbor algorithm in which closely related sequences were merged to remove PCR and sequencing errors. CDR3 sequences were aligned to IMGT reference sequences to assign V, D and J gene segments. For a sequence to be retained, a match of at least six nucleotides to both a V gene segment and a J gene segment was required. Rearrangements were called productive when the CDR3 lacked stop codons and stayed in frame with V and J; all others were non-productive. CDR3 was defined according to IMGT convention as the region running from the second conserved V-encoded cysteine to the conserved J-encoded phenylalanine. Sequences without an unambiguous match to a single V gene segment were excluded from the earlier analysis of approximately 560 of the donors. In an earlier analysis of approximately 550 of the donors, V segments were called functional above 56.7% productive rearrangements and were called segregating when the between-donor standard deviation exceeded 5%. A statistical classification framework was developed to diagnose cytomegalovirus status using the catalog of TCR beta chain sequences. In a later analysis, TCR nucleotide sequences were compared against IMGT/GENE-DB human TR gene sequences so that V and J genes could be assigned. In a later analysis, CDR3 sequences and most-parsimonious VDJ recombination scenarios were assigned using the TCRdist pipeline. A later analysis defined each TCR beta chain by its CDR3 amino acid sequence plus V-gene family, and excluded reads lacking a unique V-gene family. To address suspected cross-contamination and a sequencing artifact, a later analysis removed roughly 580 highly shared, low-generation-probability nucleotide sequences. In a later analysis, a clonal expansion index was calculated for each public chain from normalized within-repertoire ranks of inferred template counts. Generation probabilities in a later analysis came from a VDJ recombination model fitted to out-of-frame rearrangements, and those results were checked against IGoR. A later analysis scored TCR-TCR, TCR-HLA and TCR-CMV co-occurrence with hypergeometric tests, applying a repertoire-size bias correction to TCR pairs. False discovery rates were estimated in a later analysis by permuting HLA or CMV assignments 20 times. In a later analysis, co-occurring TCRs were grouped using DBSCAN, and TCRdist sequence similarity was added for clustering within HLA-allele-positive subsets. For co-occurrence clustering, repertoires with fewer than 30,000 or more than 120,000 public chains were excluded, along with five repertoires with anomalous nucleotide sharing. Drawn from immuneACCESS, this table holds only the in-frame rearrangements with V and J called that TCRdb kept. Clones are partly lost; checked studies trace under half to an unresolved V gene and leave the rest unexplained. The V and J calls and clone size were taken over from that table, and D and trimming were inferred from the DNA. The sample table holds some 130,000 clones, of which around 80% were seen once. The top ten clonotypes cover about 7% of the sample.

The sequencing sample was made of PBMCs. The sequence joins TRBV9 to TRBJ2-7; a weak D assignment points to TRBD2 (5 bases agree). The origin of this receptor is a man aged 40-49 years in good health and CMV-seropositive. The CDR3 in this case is CASSLEENEQYF. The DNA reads TGTGCCAGCAGCTTGGAGGAGAACGAGCAGTACTTC. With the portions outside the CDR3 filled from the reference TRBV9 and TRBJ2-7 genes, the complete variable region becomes DSGVTQTPKHLITATGQRVTLRCSPRSGDLSVYWYQQSLDQGLQFLIQYYNGEERAKGNILERFSAQQFPDLHSELNLSSLELGDSALYFCASSLEENEQYFGPGTRLTVT.